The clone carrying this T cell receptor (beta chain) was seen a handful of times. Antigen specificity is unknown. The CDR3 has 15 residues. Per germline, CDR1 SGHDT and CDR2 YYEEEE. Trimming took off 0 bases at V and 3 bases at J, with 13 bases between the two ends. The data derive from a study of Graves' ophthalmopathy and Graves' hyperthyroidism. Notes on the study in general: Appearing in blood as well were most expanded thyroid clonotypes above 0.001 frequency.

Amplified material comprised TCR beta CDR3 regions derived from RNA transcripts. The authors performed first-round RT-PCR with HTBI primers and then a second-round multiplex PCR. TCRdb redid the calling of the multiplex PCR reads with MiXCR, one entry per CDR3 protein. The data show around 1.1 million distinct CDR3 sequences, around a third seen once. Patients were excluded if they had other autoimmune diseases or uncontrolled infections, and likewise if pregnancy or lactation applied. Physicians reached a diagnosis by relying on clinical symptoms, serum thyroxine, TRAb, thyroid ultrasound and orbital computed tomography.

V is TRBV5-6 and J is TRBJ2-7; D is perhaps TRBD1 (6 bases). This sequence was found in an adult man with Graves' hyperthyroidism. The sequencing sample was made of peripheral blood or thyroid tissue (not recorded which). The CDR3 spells CASSLAEMTGYEQYF. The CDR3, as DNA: TGTGCCAGCAGCTTGGCGGAAATGACAGGCTACGAGCAGTACTTC.